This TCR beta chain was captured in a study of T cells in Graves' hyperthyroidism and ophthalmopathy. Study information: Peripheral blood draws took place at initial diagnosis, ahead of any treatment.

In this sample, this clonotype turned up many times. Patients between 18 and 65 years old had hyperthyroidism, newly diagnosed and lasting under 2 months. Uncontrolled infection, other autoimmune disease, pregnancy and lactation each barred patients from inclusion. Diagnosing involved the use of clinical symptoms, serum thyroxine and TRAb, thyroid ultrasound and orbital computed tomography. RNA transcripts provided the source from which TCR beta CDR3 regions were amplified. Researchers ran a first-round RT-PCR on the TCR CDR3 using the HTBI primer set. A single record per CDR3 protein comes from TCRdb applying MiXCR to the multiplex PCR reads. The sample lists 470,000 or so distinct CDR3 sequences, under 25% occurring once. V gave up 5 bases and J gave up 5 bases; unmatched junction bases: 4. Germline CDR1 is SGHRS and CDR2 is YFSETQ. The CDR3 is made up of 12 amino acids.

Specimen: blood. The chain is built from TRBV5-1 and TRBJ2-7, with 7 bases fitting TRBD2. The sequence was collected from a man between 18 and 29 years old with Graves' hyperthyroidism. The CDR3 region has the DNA TGCGCCAGCAGGACTAGCAGGAACGAGCAGTACTTC. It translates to CASRTSRNEQYF.